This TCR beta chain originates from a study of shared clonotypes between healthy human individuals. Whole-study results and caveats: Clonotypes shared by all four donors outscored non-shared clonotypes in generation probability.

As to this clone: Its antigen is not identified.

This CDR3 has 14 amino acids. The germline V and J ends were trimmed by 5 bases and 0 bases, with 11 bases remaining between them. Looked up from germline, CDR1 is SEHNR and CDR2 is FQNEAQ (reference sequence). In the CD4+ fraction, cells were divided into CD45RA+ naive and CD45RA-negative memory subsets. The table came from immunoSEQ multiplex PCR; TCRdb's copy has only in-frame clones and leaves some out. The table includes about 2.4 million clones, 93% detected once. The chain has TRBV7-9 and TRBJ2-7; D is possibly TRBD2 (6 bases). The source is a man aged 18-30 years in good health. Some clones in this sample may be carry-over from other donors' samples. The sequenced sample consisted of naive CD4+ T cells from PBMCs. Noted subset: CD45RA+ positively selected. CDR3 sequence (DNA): TGTGCCAGCAGCCCCCCCGGGAGCTCCTACGAGCAGTACTTC. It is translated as CASSPPGSSYEQYF.